The rows below give T cell receptor beta chains drawn from one sample of a study of T cell responses to AZD1222 COVID-19 vaccine. Only in-frame clones appear in the TCRdb table, and some are missing; sequencing was by immunoSEQ multiplex PCR. Here the sample spans some 110,000 clones, almost 90% being singletons. The material was peripheral blood, obtained on day 0 of AZD1222 vaccination. The receptors shown here come from an adult in good health. Both conserved end residues are part of each CDR3. Fields, in order: clone size, V gene, J gene, D gene, CDR3 protein, CDR3 DNA. D genes are given only for firm matches. Rows give clone size only sometimes, using once, few, many, or a class for an expanded clone.

abundance: .; v_gene: TRBV12-5; j_gene: TRBJ2-5; d_gene: TRBD1; CDR3aa: CASGSGTGGLKETQYF; CDR3nt: TGTGCTAGTGGCTCAGGGACAGGGGGATTGAAAGAGACCCAGTACTTC
abundance: once; v_gene: TRBV15; j_gene: TRBJ2-3; d_gene: TRBD2; CDR3aa: CATSRGGGTDTQYF; CDR3nt: TGTGCCACCAGTCGCGGGGGAGGCACAGATACGCAGTATTTT
abundance: .; v_gene: TRBV7-6; j_gene: TRBJ2-3; d_gene: .; CDR3aa: CASSLGGGRPLGTDTQYF; CDR3nt: TGTGCCAGCAGCTTAGGGGGGGGGCGGCCCCTAGGCACAGATACGCAGTATTTT
abundance: .; v_gene: TRBV6-5; j_gene: TRBJ1-1; d_gene: TRBD1; CDR3aa: CASRTGVESTEAFF; CDR3nt: TGTGCCAGCAGAACAGGGGTCGAGAGCACTGAAGCTTTCTTT
abundance: .; v_gene: TRBV12-3/TRBV12-4; j_gene: TRBJ1-2; d_gene: .; CDR3aa: CASSRQGRWGYTF; CDR3nt: TGTGCCAGCAGTCGCCAGGGGAGGTGGGGCTACACCTTC
abundance: .; v_gene: TRBV11-2; j_gene: TRBJ2-1; d_gene: .; CDR3aa: CASSLGIQRPFSEQFF; CDR3nt: TGTGCCAGCAGCTTAGGTATCCAGCGGCCCTTCAGTGAGCAGTTCTTC
abundance: .; v_gene: TRBV29-1; j_gene: TRBJ2-3; d_gene: .; CDR3aa: CSVETRADTQYF; CDR3nt: TGCAGCGTTGAAACTAGAGCAGATACGCAGTATTTT
abundance: .; v_gene: TRBV2; j_gene: TRBJ1-1; d_gene: .; CDR3aa: CASRRNMNTEAFF; CDR3nt: TGTGCCAGCCGCAGGAACATGAACACTGAAGCTTTCTTT
abundance: .; v_gene: TRBV11-2; j_gene: TRBJ2-7; d_gene: .; CDR3aa: CASSLGPTNEQYF; CDR3nt: TGTGCCAGCAGCTTAGGTCCAACCAACGAGCAGTACTTC
abundance: .; v_gene: TRBV27; j_gene: TRBJ2-3; d_gene: .; CDR3aa: CASSLSGLAYSTDTQYF; CDR3nt: TGTGCCAGCAGTTTATCTGGGCTAGCGTATAGCACAGATACGCAGTATTTT
abundance: .; v_gene: TRBV10-1; j_gene: TRBJ1-1; d_gene: .; CDR3aa: CASRAGMNTEAFF; CDR3nt: TGCGCCAGCAGAGCTGGGATGAACACTGAAGCTTTCTTT
abundance: .; v_gene: TRBV10-3; j_gene: TRBJ2-3; d_gene: .; CDR3aa: CAISEQGGIYDTQYF; CDR3nt: TGTGCCATCAGTGAACAGGGAGGTATCTACGATACGCAGTATTTT
abundance: .; v_gene: TRBV6-1; j_gene: TRBJ1-3; d_gene: TRBD1; CDR3aa: CASSVTGTGSGNTIYF; CDR3nt: TGTGCCAGCAGTGTAACCGGGACAGGGTCCGGAAACACCATATATTTT
abundance: .; v_gene: TRBV5-1; j_gene: TRBJ1-5; d_gene: .; CDR3aa: CASSLGGDQPQHF; CDR3nt: TGCGCCAGCAGCTTGGGAGGGGATCAGCCCCAGCATTTT
abundance: few; v_gene: TRBV24-1; j_gene: TRBJ1-5; d_gene: TRBD1; CDR3aa: CATRVLRGHNQPQHF; CDR3nt: TGTGCCACCAGGGTTCTCAGGGGGCACAATCAGCCCCAGCATTTT